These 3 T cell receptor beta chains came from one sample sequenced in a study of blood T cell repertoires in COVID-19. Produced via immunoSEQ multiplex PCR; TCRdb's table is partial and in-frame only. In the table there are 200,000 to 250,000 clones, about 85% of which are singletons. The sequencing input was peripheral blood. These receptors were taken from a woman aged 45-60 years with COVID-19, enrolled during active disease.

CDR3 amino acids: CASSLLSTGVPEAFF. CDR3 sequence (DNA): TGTGCCAGCAGTTTATTGTCGACAGGGGTACCTGAAGCTTTCTTT. The J gene is TRBJ1-1, the V gene TRBV28; 8 bases match TRBD1. J was trimmed by 6 bases and V by 1 base; bases with no gene match: 7. The germline gives CDR1 MDHEN, CDR2 SYDVKM. There are 15 residues in the CDR3.

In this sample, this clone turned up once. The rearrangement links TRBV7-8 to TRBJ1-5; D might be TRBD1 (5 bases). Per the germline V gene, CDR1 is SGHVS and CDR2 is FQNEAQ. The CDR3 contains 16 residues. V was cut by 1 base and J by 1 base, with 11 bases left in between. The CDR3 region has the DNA TGTGCCAGCAGCTTAGTATCCGGGGGAAGCAATCAGCCCCAGCATTTT. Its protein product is CASSLVSGGSNQPQHF.

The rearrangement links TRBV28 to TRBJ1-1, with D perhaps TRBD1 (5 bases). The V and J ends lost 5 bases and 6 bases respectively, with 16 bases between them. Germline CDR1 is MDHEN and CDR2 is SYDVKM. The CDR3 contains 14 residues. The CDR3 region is CASSTPQGRAEAFF. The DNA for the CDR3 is TGTGCCAGCAGTACCCCCCAGGGTAGGGCTGAAGCTTTCTTT.